The 32 T cell receptor beta chains below all came from one sample that was sequenced in a study of T cell responses to AZD1222 COVID-19 vaccine. Profiled with immunoSEQ multiplex PCR; TCRdb holds only in-frame clones, not every one. The sample carries roughly 100,000 clones, over 85% recorded once. The sequencing used peripheral blood, collected on day 0 of AZD1222 vaccination. The receptors were sampled from an adult in good health.

The chain links TRBV4-3 to TRBJ2-1, with D perhaps being TRBD1 or TRBD2 (5 bases each). This CDR3 is 14 amino acids long. V shed 1 base and J shed 10 bases, with 14 bases lying between them. CDR1 and CDR2 from the germline V gene are LGHNA and YSLEER. CDR3 sequence (DNA): TGCGCCAGCAGCCAAGCTGGGTCGGGGCGCGAGCAGTTCTTC. Encoded protein: CASSQAGSGREQFF.

J is TRBJ2-3 and V is TRBV7-2; TRBD2 agrees at 7 bases. CDR1 and CDR2 from the germline V gene are SGHTA and FQGNSA. This CDR3 spans 15 amino acids. With V trimmed by 5 bases and J by 4 bases, 9 bases remained unmatched. In DNA form, the CDR3 reads TGTGCCAGCAGCGCCGAAATAGCGGGCTCAGATACGCAGTATTTT. Residues: CASSAEIAGSDTQYF.

This rearrangement joins TRBV27 to TRBJ2-3; tentative D call: TRBD1 (5 bases). The length of the CDR3 is 13 residues. The ends were cut back, 4 bases at V and 4 bases at J, with 9 bases in the middle. Germline V CDR1 and CDR2: MNHEY, SMNVEV (reference sequence). The CDR3 DNA reads TGTGCCAGCAGTTCTAGGGGTGCAGATACGCAGTATTTT. Protein product: CASSSRGADTQYF.

The chain combines TRBV18 with TRBJ2-5; 10 nucleotides align to TRBD2. Germline V gives CDR1 KGHSH, CDR2 LQKENI. Trimming at V came to 4 bases and at J to 0 bases, leaving 5 bases not matched to a gene. The CDR3 sequence is 16 residues long. The DNA for the CDR3 is TGTGCCAGCTCACTGGGACTAGCGAATAACCAAGAGACCCAGTACTTC. Its protein is CASSLGLANNQETQYF.

The chain uses TRBV11-2 and TRBJ2-1, with D unresolved. V was clipped by 8 bases and J by 10 bases, with 18 bases between them. CDR1 and CDR2 (germline): SGHAT, FQNNGV. This CDR3 is 13 amino acids long. The DNA for the CDR3 is TGTGCCAGCGTGCCTGATAGATCGGAAGAGCAGTTCTTC. Translated, it gives CASVPDRSEEQFF.

The chain uses TRBV7-8 and TRBJ1-5; D remains unclear. This CDR3 comprises 15 residues. V gave up 1 base and J gave up 6 bases, with 13 bases separating them. Per the germline V gene, CDR1 is SGHVS and CDR2 is FQNEAQ. CDR3 DNA sequence: TGTGCCAGCAGCTTAGATCATGCCATGAGTCAGCCCCAGCATTTT. It specifies CASSLDHAMSQPQHF.

The genes are TRBV11-2 and TRBJ2-2; 7 nucleotides agree with TRBD1. The J segment lost 4 bases and the V segment lost 1 base, leaving 3 bases of the junction unmatched. Germline V gives CDR1 SGHAT, CDR2 FQNNGV. The CDR3 is 15 amino acids. CDR3 protein: CASSLVGQVTGELFF. The CDR3 nucleotides are TGTGCCAGCAGCTTAGTTGGACAGGTCACCGGGGAGCTGTTTTTT.

The V call is TRBV15, the J call TRBJ1-2, with D possibly being TRBD1 (5 bases). The V gene lost 3 bases and the J gene lost 7 bases, with 12 bases spanning the gap. CDR1 and CDR2 from the germline V gene are LNHNV and YYDKDF (reference sequence). This CDR3 spans 13 amino acids. The CDR3 bases are TGTGCCACCAGCAGCGAAGCAGGGTTTGGCTACACCTTC. This translates into CATSSEAGFGYTF.

This clone was recorded only once. The chain combines TRBV12-5 with TRBJ2-1; D possibly matches TRBD1 or TRBD2 (6 bases each). The CDR3 is made up of 13 amino acids. Trimming pared 3 bases from V and 6 bases from J, leaving 9 bases between. Germline V CDR1 and CDR2: LGHNT, FRNRAP. CDR3 nucleotide sequence: TGTGCTAGTGGTTTAAGGGGGGTCAATGAGCAGTTCTTC. Encoded protein: CASGLRGVNEQFF.

This chain links TRBV18 with TRBJ1-2, with D tentatively TRBD1 (6 bases). Germline values: CDR1 KGHSH, CDR2 LQKENI. The CDR3 has 11 residues. V gave up 6 bases and J gave up 8 bases, with 10 bases separating them. Here the CDR3 DNA reads TGTGCCAGCTCGGACAGATGGGGCTACACCTTC. Translated, it gives CASSDRWGYTF.

This chain uses TRBV19 with TRBJ2-7; TRBD2 aligns across 9 bases. This CDR3 is 17 amino acids long. The junction had 11 bases not matched to a gene; V was cut back by 4 bases and J by 1 base. Germline loops: CDR1 LNHDA, CDR2 SQIVND (reference sequence). CDR3 sequence: CASSRGAGGYSSYEQYF. The CDR3 bases are TGTGCCAGTAGTAGGGGAGCGGGAGGCTATAGTTCCTACGAGCAGTACTTC.

The V call is TRBV5-4, the J call TRBJ2-7; D not resolved. The CDR3 loop spans 14 amino acids. V lost 3 bases and J lost 0, with 10 bases in between. CDR1 is SGHNT, CDR2 YYREEE, per germline (reference sequence). The CDR3 here is CASSSEANSYEQYF. The CDR3 nucleotides are TGTGCCAGCAGCTCCGAAGCTAACTCCTACGAGCAGTACTTC.

The rearrangement links TRBV21-1 to TRBJ2-3. TRBV21-1 represents a pseudogene. This CDR3 contains 13 residues. CDR3 loop: CASSNERADTQYF. The CDR3 nucleotides are TGTGCCAGCAGCAATGAAAGGGCAGATACGCAGTATTTT.

The chain links TRBV5-4 to TRBJ2-1; perhaps TRBD1 as D (6 bases). The germline V and J ends were trimmed by 1 base and 5 bases, with 10 bases remaining between them. Germline CDR1 is SGHNT and CDR2 is YYREEE (reference sequence). The CDR3 has 14 amino acids. The CDR3 bases are TGTGCCAGCAGCTTGTTGGGGGCCCACAATGAGCAGTTCTTC. It is translated as CASSLLGAHNEQFF.

This chain connects TRBV27 to TRBJ1-4; unclear D gene. The CDR3 is made up of 13 amino acids. Germline lookup yields CDR1 MNHEY and CDR2 SMNVEV (reference sequence). V was pared by 0 bases and J by 5 bases, with 4 bases between. CDR3 sequence: CASSLSVNEKLFF. DNA of the CDR3: TGTGCCAGCAGTTTATCGGTAAATGAAAAACTGTTTTTT. Full variable domain (remainder filled in from reference TRBV27 and TRBJ1-4): EAQVTQNPRYLITVTGKKLTVTCSQNMNHEYMSWYRQDPGLGLRQIYYSMNVEVTDKGDVPEGYKVSRKEKRNFPLILESPSPNQTSLYFCASSLSVNEKLFFGSGTQLSVL.

The chain uses TRBV6-5 and TRBJ2-7; no reliable D call. The CDR3 has 12 residues. Germline lookup yields CDR1 MNHEY and CDR2 SVGAGI. Trimming cost V 2 bases and J 7 bases, with 9 bases left between them. CDR3: CASSYTGSEQYF. CDR3 nucleotides: TGTGCCAGCAGTTACACGGGTTCGGAGCAGTACTTC.

The CDR3 spells CASSFSAGRANEQFF. Here the CDR3 DNA reads TGCGCCAGCAGCTTCTCAGCCGGCAGGGCAAATGAGCAGTTCTTC. V gene TRBV4-3 combines with J gene TRBJ2-1, with D perhaps TRBD1 (5 bases). From germline, CDR1 is LGHNA and CDR2 YSLEER. The CDR3 covers 15 residues. Trimming took 5 bases from V and 7 from J, leaving 18 bases between them.

V usage is TRBV2 and J usage is TRBJ1-2; D gene uncertain. CDR1 SNHLY and CDR2 FYNNEI come from the germline V gene. This CDR3 is built from 12 residues. V was clipped by 6 bases and J by 6 bases, with 11 bases between them. CDR3 nucleotides: TGTGCCAGCAGATTCTCTGGGCATGGCTACACCTTC. It codes for CASRFSGHGYTF.

The gene calls are TRBV7-3 and TRBJ2-5; D perhaps matches TRBD2 (5 bases). The ends were cut back, 1 base at V and 0 bases at J, with 9 bases in the middle. CDR3 length: 15 residues. The germline gives CDR1 SGHTA, CDR2 FQGTGA. CDR3 bases: TGTGCCAGCAGCTTAATTACGGACTACCAAGAGACCCAGTACTTC. The encoded protein is CASSLITDYQETQYF.

This rearrangement joins TRBV15 to TRBJ2-5; TRBD2 might be the D (6 bases). The germline V gene encodes CDR1 LNHNV and CDR2 YYDKDF (reference sequence). V gave up 0 bases and J gave up 5 bases, with 10 bases separating them. CDR3 length: 14 residues. The CDR3 protein is CATSRDSGAETQYF. In DNA, the CDR3 is TGTGCCACCAGCAGAGATTCGGGAGCGGAGACCCAGTACTTC.

CDR3 coding DNA: TGCGCCAGCAGACTAGAGAGAACTGAAGCTTTCTTT. Translating gives CASRLERTEAFF. This chain uses TRBV5-1 with TRBJ1-1; D not resolved. Germline-derived CDR1 and CDR2 are SGHRS and YFSETQ. V shed 5 bases and J shed 5 bases, with 10 bases lying between them. This CDR3 spans 12 amino acids.

The chain recombines TRBV7-9 with TRBJ2-7; no clear D. The germline V gene has CDR1 SEHNR and CDR2 FQNEAQ (reference sequence). V was shortened by 0 bases and J by 0 bases, with 6 bases between the two germline ends. The CDR3 is made up of 14 amino acids. The DNA of the CDR3 is TGTGCCAGCAGCTTAGCATCCGTCTCCTACGAGCAGTACTTC. Amino acids: CASSLASVSYEQYF.

The gene calls are TRBV7-9 and TRBJ2-3; D is undetermined. Germline V lookup: CDR1 SEHNR, CDR2 FQNEAQ (reference sequence). V lost 4 bases to trimming and J lost 6 bases, with 5 bases between them. The CDR3 sequence is 11 residues long. CDR3 in DNA: TGTGCCAGCAGCTGGGTGGATACGCAGTATTTT. It specifies CASSWVDTQYF.

The table lists this clone with a count of one. This sequence joins TRBV5-6 and TRBJ2-5, with D perhaps TRBD1 or TRBD2 (5 bases each). Trimming took off 4 bases at V and 5 bases at J, with 18 bases between the two ends. The germline V gene encodes CDR1 SGHDT and CDR2 YYEEEE. This CDR3 is 15 amino acids long. CDR3 amino acids: CASSHGGREGETQYF. In nucleotides, the CDR3 is TGTGCCAGCAGCCACGGAGGTAGAGAGGGGGAGACCCAGTACTTC. The full variable domain, in which reference TRBV5-6 and TRBJ2-5 provide the parts outside the CDR3, is DAGVTQSPTHLIKTRGQQVTLRCSPKSGHDTVSWYQQALGQGPQFIFQYYEEEERQRGNFPDRFSGHQFPNYSSELNVNALLLGDSALYLCASSHGGREGETQYFGPGTRLLVL.

V gene TRBV19 combines with J gene TRBJ2-7, with a tentative D call TRBD2 (5 bases). The ends were cut back, 1 base at V and 0 bases at J, with 10 bases in the middle. Germline CDR1 reads LNHDA; CDR2 reads SQIVND (reference sequence). The CDR3 runs to 15 residues. The DNA of the CDR3 is TGTGCCAGTAGTATAGCGCAGCGGACCTCCTACGAGCAGTACTTC. It translates to CASSIAQRTSYEQYF.

The rearrangement uses TRBV2 and TRBJ2-2; tentative D call: TRBD1 (5 bases). CDR3 length: 15 residues. CDR1 and CDR2 (germline): SNHLY, FYNNEI. V dropped 6 bases and J dropped 4 bases, with 15 bases sitting between them. CDR3 amino acids: CASSESTGPTGELFF. The CDR3 bases are TGTGCCAGCAGCGAAAGTACAGGACCCACCGGGGAGCTGTTTTTT.

The J gene is TRBJ2-1, the V gene TRBV11-2, with D hard to call. CDR3 length equals 15 residues. Germline lookup yields CDR1 SGHAT and CDR2 FQNNGV. Trimming shortened V by 5 bases and J by 0 bases, and 11 bases separated the two germline ends. The CDR3 here is CASSPRPSSYNEQFF. The CDR3 DNA sequence: TGTGCCAGCAGCCCCCGGCCGAGCTCCTACAATGAGCAGTTCTTC.

CDR3 amino acids: CASSYETAGGNQPQHF. The CDR3 DNA is TGTGCCAGCAGTTACGAGACAGCGGGAGGCAATCAGCCCCAGCATTTT. The chain joins TRBV6-5 to TRBJ1-5; TRBD1 is a possible D gene (5 bases). Germline loops: CDR1 MNHEY, CDR2 SVGAGI. CDR3 length: 16 amino acids. V dropped 2 bases and J dropped 2 bases, with 13 bases sitting between them.

This sequence joins TRBV27 and TRBJ2-1, with 12 bases that match TRBD2. Germline CDR1 is MNHEY and CDR2 is SMNVEV (reference sequence). There are 16 residues in the CDR3. V gave up 3 bases and J gave up 7 bases; unmatched junction bases: 7. CDR3 coding DNA: TGTGCCAGCAGTTTGCCCCGAACTAGCGGGAGGAATGAGCAGTTCTTC. As protein: CASSLPRTSGRNEQFF.

The table lists this clone with a count of one. This chain links TRBV27 with TRBJ2-6, with 11 bases matching TRBD1. Unmatched junction bases numbered 8, after V lost 7 bases and J lost 0 bases. The CDR3 has 18 residues. Per the germline V gene, CDR1 is MNHEY and CDR2 is SMNVEV (reference sequence). CDR3 sequence reads: CASTDRGHSLSGANVLTF. The DNA of the CDR3 is TGTGCCAGCACGGACAGGGGGCACTCCCTCTCTGGGGCCAACGTCCTGACTTTC.

This chain connects TRBV14 to TRBJ1-4, with D perhaps TRBD1 (5 bases). The ends were cut back, 1 base at V and 17 bases at J, with 17 bases in the middle. This CDR3 has 13 residues. The germline CDR1 and CDR2 sequences are SGHDN and FVKESK. The CDR3 sequence is CASSQAPGTAKFF. The CDR3 region has the DNA TGTGCCAGCAGCCAAGCCCCCGGGACGGCGAAATTTTTT.

The chain couples TRBV10-3 to TRBJ1-2, with 9 bases identical to TRBD1. CDR1 and CDR2 from the germline V gene are ENHRY and SYGVKD. CDR3 length: 17 amino acids. V was clipped by 3 bases and J by 7 bases; unmatched bases: 15. In DNA form, the CDR3 reads TGTGCCATCAGTGATTGGTATAAATCCGACAGGGGGTCTGGCTACACCTTC. This sequence encodes CAISDWYKSDRGSGYTF.